The 8 T cell receptor beta chains in this list originate from one sample, sequenced in a study of blood T cell repertoires in COVID-19. Sequenced by immunoSEQ multiplex PCR; TCRdb stores in-frame clones only, minus some. The data show about 98,000 clones, with roughly 92% seen just once and 1.5% to 2% held by the top ten. Sequencing was performed on peripheral blood. All receptors derive from a woman aged 45-65 years with COVID-19, enrolled during active disease.

The chain employs TRBV3-1 (or the pseudogene TRBV3-2) and TRBJ2-2; 13 nucleotides line up with TRBD2. Germline CDR1 LGHDT, CDR2 YNNKEL (reference sequence). The junction had 6 bases not matched to a gene; V was cut back by 4 bases and J by 7 bases. This CDR3 contains 16 residues. DNA of the CDR3: TGTGCCAGCAGCCGACGACTAGCGGGGGGAGTCGGGGAGCTGTTTTTT. This sequence encodes CASSRRLAGGVGELFF.

As concerns this clone: This sample includes further DNA sequences coding for the same CDR3. The chain carries TRBV18 and TRBJ1-2; a weak D match, TRBD1 (5 bases). The CDR3 is made up of 14 amino acids. Germline V gene data show CDR1 as KGHSH and CDR2 as LQKENI. With 0 bases removed from V and 4 bases from J, the gap between germline ends came to 9 bases. CDR3 sequence: CASSPPTESYGYTF. Here the CDR3 DNA reads TGTGCCAGCTCACCACCGACAGAGTCCTATGGCTACACCTTC.

The genes are TRBV14 and TRBJ1-1; 7 positions agree with TRBD1. The V gene's germline CDR1 is SGHDN and CDR2 FVKESK. CDR3 length equals 12 residues. The V segment lost 1 base and the J segment 11 bases; nucleotides outside the gene matches: 4. As DNA, the CDR3 is TGTGCCAGCAGCCAAGTGGCAGGGGGGGCTTTCTTT. Amino acid sequence: CASSQVAGGAFF. The full variable domain, in which reference TRBV14 and TRBJ1-1 provide the parts outside the CDR3, is EAGVTQFPSHSVIEKGQTVTLRCDPISGHDNLYWYRRVMGKEIKFLLHFVKESKQDESGMPNNRFLAERTGGTYSTLKVQPAELEDSGVYFCASSQVAGGAFFGQGTRLTVV.

This clone has more than one count but fewer than ten. The J gene is TRBJ1-1, the V gene TRBV3-1 (or the pseudogene TRBV3-2); D remains unclear. V was shortened by 0 bases and J by 3 bases, with 17 bases between the two germline ends. The CDR3 totals 17 residues. The V gene's germline CDR1 is LGHDT and CDR2 YNNKEL (reference sequence). CDR3 bases: TGTGCCAGCAGCCAAGATCGAGGCCCACATAGAGACACTGAAGCTTTCTTT. Protein: CASSQDRGPHRDTEAFF.

The CDR3 here is CASSEALSRVSYEQYV. In DNA, the CDR3 is TGTGCCAGCAGTGAAGCGCTATCGAGGGTTTCCTACGAGCAGTACGTC. The chain has TRBV6-1 and TRBJ2-7; tentative D call: TRBD2 (5 bases). The length of the CDR3 is 16 residues. Germline values: CDR1 MNHNS, CDR2 SASEGT. The ends were cut back, 0 bases at V and 1 base at J, with 13 bases in the middle.

The chain joins TRBV20-1 to TRBJ1-2; a weak D match, TRBD1 (5 bases). This CDR3 is built from 11 residues. Looked up from germline, CDR1 is DFQATT and CDR2 is SNEGSKA (reference sequence). Trimming cost V 5 bases and J 8 bases, with 12 bases left between them. CDR3 DNA: TGCAGTGCTTTCAGGGAGGGGGGCTACACCTTC. It is translated as CSAFREGGYTF.

V gene TRBV28 combines with J gene TRBJ1-1; maybe TRBD1 (5 bases). Germline assignment: CDR1 MDHEN and CDR2 SYDVKM. The CDR3 length is 12 residues. V was shortened by 10 bases and J by 1 base, with 10 bases between the two germline ends. The CDR3 spells CATLGGNTEAFF. CDR3 in DNA: TGTGCCACCTTGGGGGGGAACACTGAAGCTTTCTTT.

The gene calls are TRBV12-3 or TRBV12-4 and TRBJ1-5, with D unresolved. The CDR3 consists of 13 residues. Trimming pared 5 bases from V and 4 bases from J, leaving 9 bases between. The CDR3: CASSPGLNQPQHF. CDR3 sequence (DNA): TGTGCCAGCAGTCCGGGGTTAAATCAGCCCCAGCATTTT.